What follows describes a single T cell receptor beta chain. TCRdb itself ran the RT-PCR reads through MiXCR, one entry per CDR3 protein. The sample contains around 570,000 distinct CDR3 sequences, under 9% of which appear only once. The data originate from a study of response to subunit inactivated influenza vaccine. This CDR3 is 15 amino acids long. The germline V gene encodes CDR1 DFQATT and CDR2 SNEGSKA (reference sequence). Trimming pared 1 base from V and 0 bases from J, leaving 10 bases between. The genes are TRBV20-1 and TRBJ1-5; D unresolved. The receptor comes from a man in his fifties or sixties who received an inactivated influenza vaccine. The sequenced sample was PBMCs from blood, obtained less than 30 months after vaccination. The chain's CDR3 is CSARGLGNSNQPQHF. The CDR3 DNA reads as TGCAGTGCTAGAGGCCTTGGAAATAGCAATCAGCCCCAGCATTTT.